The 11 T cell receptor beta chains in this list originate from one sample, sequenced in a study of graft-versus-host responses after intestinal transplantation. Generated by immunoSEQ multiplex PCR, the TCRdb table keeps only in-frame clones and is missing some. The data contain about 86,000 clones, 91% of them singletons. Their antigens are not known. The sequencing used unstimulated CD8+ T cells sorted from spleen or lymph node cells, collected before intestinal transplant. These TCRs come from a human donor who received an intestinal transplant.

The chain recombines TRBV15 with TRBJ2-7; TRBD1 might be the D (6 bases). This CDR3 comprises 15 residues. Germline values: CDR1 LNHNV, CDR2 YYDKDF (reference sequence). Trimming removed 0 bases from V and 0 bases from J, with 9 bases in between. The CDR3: CATSREGASSYEQYF. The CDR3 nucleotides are TGTGCCACCAGCAGAGAGGGGGCAAGCTCCTACGAGCAGTACTTC.

CDR3 coding DNA: TGTGCCAGCAGCTTATTGGAGAGCAATGAGCAGTTCTTC. As protein: CASSLLESNEQFF. This chain connects TRBV7-9 to TRBJ2-1; no clear D. CDR3 length equals 13 residues. Germline V gene lookup returns CDR1 SEHNR and CDR2 FQNEAQ (reference sequence). V was trimmed by 2 bases and J by 6 bases, leaving 8 bases between them.

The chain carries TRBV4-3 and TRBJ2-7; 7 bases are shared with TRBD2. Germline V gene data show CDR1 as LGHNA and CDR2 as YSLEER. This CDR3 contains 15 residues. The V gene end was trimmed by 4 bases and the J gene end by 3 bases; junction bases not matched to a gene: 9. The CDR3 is CASSPRSGLIYEQYF. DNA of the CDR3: TGCGCCAGCAGCCCGCGTAGCGGGTTAATCTACGAGCAGTACTTC.

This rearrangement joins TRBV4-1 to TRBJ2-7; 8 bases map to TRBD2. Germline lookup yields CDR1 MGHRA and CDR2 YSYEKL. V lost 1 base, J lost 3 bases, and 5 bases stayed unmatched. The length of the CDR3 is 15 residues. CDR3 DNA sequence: TGCGCCAGCAGCCAAGCCACCGGGACTAGCTACGAGCAGTACTTC. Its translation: CASSQATGTSYEQYF.

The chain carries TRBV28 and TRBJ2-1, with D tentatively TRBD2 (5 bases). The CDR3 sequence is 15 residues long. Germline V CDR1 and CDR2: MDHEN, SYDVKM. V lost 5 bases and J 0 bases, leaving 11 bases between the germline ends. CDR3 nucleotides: TGTGCCAGCAGTCTGGTACTAGGCTCCTACAATGAGCAGTTCTTC. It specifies CASSLVLGSYNEQFF.

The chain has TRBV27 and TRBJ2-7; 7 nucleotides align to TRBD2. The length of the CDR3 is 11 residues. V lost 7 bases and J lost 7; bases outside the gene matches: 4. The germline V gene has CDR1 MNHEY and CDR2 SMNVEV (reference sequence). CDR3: CASTLGGEQYF. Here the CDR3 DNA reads TGTGCCAGCACCCTGGGGGGGGAGCAGTACTTC.

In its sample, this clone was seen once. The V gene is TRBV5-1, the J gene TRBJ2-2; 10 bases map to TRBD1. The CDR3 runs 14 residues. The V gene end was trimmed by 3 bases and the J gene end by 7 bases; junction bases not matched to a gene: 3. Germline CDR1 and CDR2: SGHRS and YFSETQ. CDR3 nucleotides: TGCGCCAGCAGCTGGACAGGGGGAAACGGGGAGCTGTTTTTT. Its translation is CASSWTGGNGELFF.

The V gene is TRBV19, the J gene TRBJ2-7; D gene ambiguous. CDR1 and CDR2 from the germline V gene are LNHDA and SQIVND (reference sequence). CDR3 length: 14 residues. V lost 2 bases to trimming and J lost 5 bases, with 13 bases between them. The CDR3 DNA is TGTGCCAGTAGTATACAGGATTCTCTCGACGAGCAGTACTTC. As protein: CASSIQDSLDEQYF. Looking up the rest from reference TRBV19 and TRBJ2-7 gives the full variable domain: DGGITQSPKYLFRKEGQNVTLSCEQNLNHDAMYWYRQDPGQGLRLIYYSQIVNDFQKGDIAEGYSVSREKKESFPLTVTSAQKNPTAFYLCASSIQDSLDEQYFGPGTRLTVT.

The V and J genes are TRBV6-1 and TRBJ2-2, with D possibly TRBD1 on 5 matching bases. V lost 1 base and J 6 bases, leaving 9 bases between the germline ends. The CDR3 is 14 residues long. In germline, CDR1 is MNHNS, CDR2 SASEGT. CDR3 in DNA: TGTGCCAGCAGTGAAGACTGGGGCGCCGGGGAGCTGTTTTTT. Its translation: CASSEDWGAGELFF.

The CDR3: CASSHGYQEGYTGELFF. The CDR3 region has the DNA TGTGCCAGCAGCCATGGTTATCAGGAGGGTTACACCGGGGAGCTGTTTTTT. This chain joins TRBV9 and TRBJ2-2, with a tentative D call TRBD2 (6 bases). The CDR3 loop spans 17 amino acids. The germline V and J ends were trimmed by 4 bases and 3 bases, with 19 bases remaining between them. Germline values: CDR1 SGDLS, CDR2 YYNGEE.

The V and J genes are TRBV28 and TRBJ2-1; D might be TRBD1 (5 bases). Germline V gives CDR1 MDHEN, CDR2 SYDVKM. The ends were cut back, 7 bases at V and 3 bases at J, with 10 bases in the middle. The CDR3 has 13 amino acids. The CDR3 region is CASIARGYNEQFF. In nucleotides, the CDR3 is TGTGCCAGCATCGCAAGGGGCTACAATGAGCAGTTCTTC.